The TCR beta chain under discussion was sequenced for a study of T cell repertoires in cytomegalovirus infection. Study in general: Public TCR beta signature analysis indicated the presence of both CMV infection and matching HLA type.

TCRdb analysed the reads with MiXCR anew, one entry per CDR3 protein. The data show tens of thousands of distinct CDR3 sequences, over 15% seen once. CDR3 length: 14 amino acids. The germline gives CDR1 MNHEY, CDR2 SMNVEV (reference sequence). The V and J ends lost 8 bases and 2 bases, in that order; junction bases with no gene match: 5. For this clonotype: Its antigen is unknown.

The study's findings and limits: Pooled public TCR beta family frequency picked out CMV carriers with the relevant HLA. Ex vivo responses were dominated by HLA-C-restricted CMV-specific TCR beta clonotypes.

The chain links TRBV27 to TRBJ2-1, with TRBD1 matching 8 bases. Sequenced material: CD8+ T cells from cultured PBMCs, taken from culture after CMV antigen stimulation. This clonotype was obtained from a human donor in good health (CMV status not recorded). Some clones in this sample may be carry-over from other donors' samples. CDR3 sequence: CASSTGGTYNEQFF. The CDR3, as DNA: TGTGCCAGCTCTACAGGGGGGACCTACAATGAGCAGTTCTTC.